This is a list of T cell receptor beta chains from one sample in a study of blood T cell repertoires in COVID-19. Here immunoSEQ multiplex PCR was the method, and the copy in TCRdb shows in-frame clones only, minus some. The profile covers 250,000 or so clones, with approximately 81% appearing a single time and 6.6% taken by the ten largest. The sample comprised PBMCs or T cells enriched from blood (not recorded which). Receptors were obtained from a woman aged 50 to 60 who had been exposed to COVID-19. CDR3s include the opening cysteine and the closing phenylalanine or tryptophan. Each record gives: CDR3 protein, CDR3 DNA, V gene, clone size, J gene, D gene. The D gene is left open where the match is weak. Size values are once, few and many counts, or a class for expanded clones, and some rows have none.

CDR3 protein: CASSPGTGGGKTQYF; CDR3 DNA: TGTGCCAGCAGCCCCGGGACAGGGGGCGGAAAGACCCAGTACTTC; V gene: TRBV5-6; clone size: .; J gene: TRBJ2-5; D gene: TRBD1
CDR3 protein: CASSPTLAGGTDTQYF; CDR3 DNA: TGTGCCAGCAGCCCGACTCTAGCGGGGGGCACAGATACGCAGTATTTT; V gene: TRBV5-4; clone size: .; J gene: TRBJ2-3; D gene: TRBD2
CDR3 protein: CASSYSGGTEAFF; CDR3 DNA: TGTGCCAGCAGTTACTCGGGGGGGACTGAAGCTTTCTTT; V gene: TRBV6-5; clone size: .; J gene: TRBJ1-1; D gene: .
CDR3 protein: CASSSGQEGDTQYF; CDR3 DNA: TGTGCCAGCAGCTCCGGACAGGAGGGAGATACGCAGTATTTT; V gene: TRBV5-4; clone size: .; J gene: TRBJ2-3; D gene: .
CDR3 protein: CASSFTGEDSPLHF; CDR3 DNA: TGCGCCAGCAGCTTTACAGGGGAGGATTCACCCCTCCACTTT; V gene: TRBV5-1; clone size: .; J gene: TRBJ1-6; D gene: TRBD1
CDR3 protein: CASETGGSGNTIYF; CDR3 DNA: TGTGCCAGCGAGACAGGGGGCTCTGGAAACACCATATATTTT; V gene: TRBV2; clone size: .; J gene: TRBJ1-3; D gene: TRBD1
CDR3 protein: CASSLEGVGQETQYF; CDR3 DNA: TGTGCCAGCAGCTTAGAGGGGGTCGGGCAAGAGACCCAGTACTTC; V gene: TRBV11-1; clone size: .; J gene: TRBJ2-5; D gene: .
CDR3 protein: CASSRTGGGFTGELFF; CDR3 DNA: TGTGCCAGCAGCCGTACCGGCGGGGGATTCACCGGGGAGCTGTTTTTT; V gene: TRBV3-1/TRBV3-2; clone size: .; J gene: TRBJ2-2; D gene: TRBD2
CDR3 protein: CASSPRAQNTEAFF; CDR3 DNA: TGTGCCAGCTCACCGAGGGCTCAGAACACTGAAGCTTTCTTT; V gene: TRBV18; clone size: .; J gene: TRBJ1-1; D gene: .
CDR3 protein: CASSLLGTGEQPQHF; CDR3 DNA: TGTGCCAGCAGCTTACTTGGGACAGGGGAGCAGCCCCAGCATTTT; V gene: TRBV7-8; clone size: .; J gene: TRBJ1-5; D gene: TRBD1
CDR3 protein: CASSERQASLANQPQHF; CDR3 DNA: TGTGCCAGCAGTGAAAGGCAGGCTTCTCTAGCCAATCAGCCCCAGCATTTT; V gene: TRBV6-1; clone size: .; J gene: TRBJ1-5; D gene: .
CDR3 protein: CASTPAGAVSYEQYF; CDR3 DNA: TGTGCCAGCACGCCGGCGGGGGCTGTGTCCTACGAGCAGTACTTC; V gene: TRBV11-2; clone size: few; J gene: TRBJ2-7; D gene: .
CDR3 protein: CASSGDNREKLFF; CDR3 DNA: TGCGCCAGCAGCGGTGACAATCGGGAAAAACTGTTTTTT; V gene: TRBV5-1; clone size: .; J gene: TRBJ1-4; D gene: .
CDR3 protein: CASSKTDLETSNEKLFF; CDR3 DNA: TGTGCCAGCAGCAAGACCGACCTGGAGACGAGTAATGAAAAACTGTTTTTT; V gene: TRBV9; clone size: .; J gene: TRBJ1-4; D gene: .
CDR3 protein: CASSLDGGGSREQYF; CDR3 DNA: TGTGCCAGCAGCTTAGACGGGGGGGGCTCGAGGGAGCAGTACTTC; V gene: TRBV7-2; clone size: .; J gene: TRBJ2-7; D gene: TRBD2
CDR3 protein: CSVHRQGWTYGYTF; CDR3 DNA: TGCAGCGTTCACAGACAGGGGTGGACCTATGGCTACACCTTC; V gene: TRBV29-1; clone size: .; J gene: TRBJ1-2; D gene: TRBD1
CDR3 protein: CASSFGTGGRSPLHF; CDR3 DNA: TGTGCCAGCAGCTTCGGGACAGGGGGCCGGTCACCCCTCCACTTT; V gene: TRBV14; clone size: .; J gene: TRBJ1-6; D gene: TRBD1
CDR3 protein: CATSDAGTGVWDEQFF; CDR3 DNA: TGTGCCACCAGTGATGCCGGGACAGGGGTCTGGGATGAGCAGTTCTTC; V gene: TRBV24-1; clone size: .; J gene: TRBJ2-1; D gene: TRBD1
CDR3 protein: CASSSRLASQETQYF; CDR3 DNA: TGTGCCAGCAGCTCGCGACTAGCGTCCCAAGAGACCCAGTACTTC; V gene: TRBV7-2; clone size: .; J gene: TRBJ2-5; D gene: TRBD2
CDR3 protein: CASSVGGVVYETQYF; CDR3 DNA: TGTGCCAGCAGCGTAGGAGGAGTGGTTTACGAGACCCAGTACTTC; V gene: TRBV9; clone size: .; J gene: TRBJ2-5; D gene: .